The clone carrying this T cell receptor (beta chain) turned up a few times. Its cognate antigen is unknown. An approximately 180 ng quantity of DNA, roughly 32,000 T cell genomes, went into the sorted-subset replicate PCRs. TCRdb keeps only in-frame clones here, not all; method: immunoSEQ multiplex PCR. The table has millions of clones, about 92% seen once. This specimen comes from a study of shared clonotypes between healthy human individuals. Study-level findings and limits: Naive subsets generally exceeded memory subsets in estimated richness. Represented genetic and exposure-history diversity was restricted by having few donors.

Terminally differentiated effector memory CD45RA+ cells were left out of the naive CD8 fraction, which was CD45RO-negative and positively selected for CCR7. Healthy HIV-negative adults without recent acute infections or vaccinations served as donors. This CDR3 is 13 amino acids long. Trimming cost V 4 bases and J 5 bases, with 9 bases left between them. CDR1 is MDHEN and CDR2 is SYDVKM in the germline V gene. J is TRBJ1-5 and V is TRBV28; D ambiguous. The sample consisted of naive CD8+ T cells from PBMCs. The TCR comes from a man aged 18 to 30 in good health. Some clones in this sample may be carry-over from other donors' samples. The CDR3 DNA sequence: TGTGCCAGCAGTTGGGGAGCGGATCAGCCCCAGCATTTT. It is translated as CASSWGADQPQHF.